This passage covers 16 T cell receptor beta chains from one sample sequenced in a study of technical replicates of blood from several donors (dated by TCRdb to about 2017). The library was generated by the immunoSEQ multiplex PCR assay. TCRdb mirrors the immuneACCESS table, restricted to in-frame sequences. Some clones are absent from its copies; in checked studies, under half trace to an unresolved V gene, and the reason for the others is unknown. The sample table shows 65,000 to 95,000 clones, and 75% to 95% are seen once. The ten most abundant clones make up 0.27% of the sample. The sample consisted of T cells isolated from PBMCs. These receptors were collected from a human donor in good health.

There are a few counts of this clone. J is TRBJ1-1 and V is TRBV28, with TRBD1 as a possible D gene (6 bases). Looked up from germline, CDR1 is MDHEN and CDR2 is SYDVKM. The CDR3 has 13 residues. With 3 bases removed from V and 3 bases from J, the gap between germline ends came to 8 bases. The CDR3 DNA follows: TGTGCCAGCAGTTTCTGGACAGACACTGAAGCTTTCTTT. This sequence encodes CASSFWTDTEAFF.

The rearrangement uses TRBV28 and TRBJ1-2; the match to TRBD1 covers 8 bases. From germline, CDR1 is MDHEN and CDR2 SYDVKM. CDR3 length: 15 amino acids. Trimming took 4 bases from V and 7 from J; bases not matched to a gene: 11. CDR3 in DNA: TGTGCCAGCAGTTCGCCGGGACAGGTGGTGGCTGGCTACACCTTC. The encoded protein is CASSSPGQVVAGYTF.

The gene calls are TRBV4-1 and TRBJ2-3; D is perhaps TRBD2 (5 bases). Trimming left V 4 bases short and J 0 bases short, with 14 bases between. Germline values: CDR1 MGHRA, CDR2 YSYEKL. The CDR3 is 16 amino acids. The CDR3 sequence: CASSPKPDYSTDTQYF. The CDR3 coding sequence is TGCGCCAGCAGCCCGAAACCCGACTACAGCACAGATACGCAGTATTTT.

The V call is TRBV11-2, the J call TRBJ1-2; perhaps TRBD1 as D (5 bases). V was trimmed by 6 bases and J by 0 bases, leaving 23 bases between them. The CDR3 consists of 18 residues. CDR1 and CDR2 from the germline V gene are SGHAT and FQNNGV. The CDR3 here is CASRAIGGESLANYGYTF. The CDR3 DNA follows: TGTGCCAGCAGGGCGATTGGGGGGGAATCTTTGGCTAACTATGGCTACACCTTC.

This clone was detected only once. V is TRBV4-2 and J is TRBJ1-1; weak D call: TRBD1 (6 bases). CDR1 is LGHNA, CDR2 YNFKEQ, per germline. Trimming pared 0 bases from V and 1 base from J, leaving 6 bases between. The CDR3 is made up of 14 amino acids. CDR3 protein: CASSQETGNTEAFF. CDR3 DNA sequence: TGTGCCAGCAGCCAAGAGACAGGGAACACTGAAGCTTTCTTT.

The CDR3 protein is CASSQDGQGRDEQYF. The CDR3, as DNA: TGCGCCAGCAGCCAAGATGGCCAGGGGCGGGACGAGCAGTACTTC. The chain joins TRBV4-1 to TRBJ2-7; a weak D match, TRBD1 (6 bases). Germline V gene lookup returns CDR1 MGHRA and CDR2 YSYEKL. V was trimmed by 0 bases and J by 5 bases, leaving 14 bases between them. There are 15 residues in the CDR3.

The chain has TRBV5-1 and TRBJ2-1; D may be TRBD1 (6 bases). V was cut by 2 bases and J by 13 bases, with 10 bases left in between. Germline CDR1 and CDR2: SGHRS and YFSETQ. CDR3 length: 11 amino acids. The CDR3 loop reads CASSLEGDQFF. The DNA for the CDR3 is TGCGCCAGCAGCTTAGAGGGGGACCAGTTCTTC.

The chain recombines TRBV13 with TRBJ1-2, with TRBD1 identical over 9 bases. The germline gives CDR1 PRHDT, CDR2 FYEKMQ (reference sequence). The CDR3 loop spans 14 amino acids. J gave up 8 bases and V 5 bases, and 9 bases lay outside the gene matches. DNA of the CDR3: TGTGCCAGCAGCCCAGGGACAGGGTGGCGCGGCTACACCTTC. This gives the protein CASSPGTGWRGYTF.

The chain links TRBV11-2 to TRBJ2-7, with TRBD2 matching over 9 bases. Germline trimming cut 5 bases from V and 2 bases from J; bases unmatched to any gene: 4. The CDR3 loop spans 14 amino acids. CDR1 SGHAT and CDR2 FQNNGV come from the germline V gene. The CDR3 protein is CASSHSGSTYEQYF. The DNA for the CDR3 is TGTGCCAGCAGCCATAGCGGGAGTACCTACGAGCAGTACTTC.

This sequence joins TRBV5-1 and TRBJ2-3, with 9 bases that match TRBD2. Unmatched junction bases numbered 0, after V lost 0 bases and J lost 4 bases. Germline V lookup: CDR1 SGHRS, CDR2 YFSETQ. This CDR3 is 14 amino acids long. The CDR3 loop is CASSLGLAADTQYF. The CDR3 DNA sequence: TGCGCCAGCAGCTTGGGACTAGCGGCAGATACGCAGTATTTT.

V and J are TRBV27 and TRBJ2-7; 9 bases fit TRBD2. There are 15 residues in the CDR3. CDR1 and CDR2 (germline): MNHEY, SMNVEV (reference sequence). V gave up 0 bases and J gave up 6 bases; unmatched junction bases: 6. CDR3 loop: CASSLSELAGSEQYF. The DNA for the CDR3 is TGTGCCAGCAGTTTATCGGAGCTAGCGGGATCCGAGCAGTACTTC.

This chain links TRBV6-1 with TRBJ1-5; no clear D gene. CDR1 and CDR2 (germline): MNHNS, SASEGT. V lost 4 bases and J lost 0, with 13 bases in between. The CDR3 is 16 residues long. CDR3 amino acids: CASSARTENSNQPQHF. The CDR3 DNA follows: TGTGCCAGCAGTGCGAGAACAGAAAATAGCAATCAGCCCCAGCATTTT.

The CDR3: CASTWGENSALHF. The CDR3 coding sequence is TGTGCCAGCACCTGGGGAGAGAATTCGGCCCTCCACTTT. The rearrangement joins TRBV6-1 to TRBJ1-6, with D uncertain. CDR3 size: 13 residues. V lost 7 bases, J lost 14 bases, and 18 bases lay in between. Germline CDR1 MNHNS, CDR2 SASEGT.

This clone occurred a few times. The V and J genes are TRBV5-1 and TRBJ1-1, with D possibly TRBD1 on 6 matching bases. The CDR3 covers 17 residues. Germline assignment: CDR1 SGHRS and CDR2 YFSETQ. The V gene lost 3 bases and the J gene lost 1 base, with 19 bases spanning the gap. In DNA form, the CDR3 reads TGCGCCAGCAGCTGGGCCCAAACAGGGCCGTGGAACACTGAAGCTTTCTTT. It translates to CASSWAQTGPWNTEAFF.

The chain is built from TRBV7-3 and TRBJ2-3; 10 bases match TRBD2. The CDR3 runs to 17 residues. Trimming removed 5 bases from V and 2 bases from J; junction bases left unmatched: 10. CDR1 and CDR2 (germline): SGHTA, FQGTGA. CDR3 amino acids: CASSENRLAGATDTQYF. The CDR3 DNA follows: TGTGCCAGCAGCGAAAACCGCCTAGCGGGGGCCACAGATACGCAGTATTTT.

This chain uses TRBV29-1 with TRBJ2-1, with 13 nucleotides matching TRBD2. This CDR3 contains 14 residues. Germline CDR1 is SQVTM and CDR2 is ANQGSEA. V was pared by 6 bases and J by 6 bases, with 5 bases of the junction left unmatched. The CDR3 loop is CSVRTSGGVNEQFF. CDR3 DNA sequence: TGCAGCGTGCGTACTAGCGGGGGGGTCAATGAGCAGTTCTTC.